This TCR beta chain emerged from a study of response to subunit inactivated influenza vaccine (dated 2018 in TCRdb). Turning to the overall study: To follow how T cells responded to a trivalent subunit inactivated influenza vaccine, the researchers relied on deep quantitative profiling of the T cell receptor repertoire.

What the study reported, not specific to this receptor: It was suggested by the authors that each seasonal influenza vaccination may recruit only a limited number of new T cells.

The time point label corresponds to: approximately 40 days after influenza vaccine administration. Relative to germline, V is 0 bases shorter and J is 3 bases shorter, with 12 bases between their ends. The CDR3 contains 15 residues, cysteine and phenylalanine counted. CDR3 DNA is the only sequence kept; it has 45 bases, read in frame from the first base. CDR1 and CDR2 are drawn from the germline V gene: SGDLS, YYNGEE. Receptor libraries were prepared by RT-PCR. The sequencing machine was an Illumina HiSeq 2500. TCRdb reprocessed the public reads (quality trimming at Q25 with fastp, clone calling with MiXCR) and kept in-frame beta chains. CDR3 protein sequences are deduplicated, and each keeps its most common genes and DNA. Here the sample has 160,000 or so distinct CDR3 sequences; approximately 11% occur a single time. The leading ten clones occupy 12% of the sample. Ten or more counts support this clonotype. The specificity of this receptor is unknown. No quality values exist for individual bases; no much larger clone is one base distant.

The V gene is TRBV9 and the J gene is TRBJ1-1; TRBD1 might be the D gene, on 5 matching bases. Sequenced material: non-naive T cells sorted from PBMCs, taken roughly 45 days after vaccination. The cell subset or site tag for this specimen amounts to: memory T cell fraction. The TCR comes from a man aged 50 to 59 who received an inactivated influenza vaccine. Donor details come from another sample of the same person, matched by shared clones. The nucleotide sequence is given as TGTGCCAGCAGCGTAGAAGACAGTGGCCACACTGAAGCTTTCTTT. This codes for CASSVEDSGHTEAFF.